This section outlines one T cell receptor beta chain sequence together with its context. This record comes from a study of CD8 T cells in Susac syndrome. After extraction with the RNeasy kit, about 0.45 to 1 ug of the RNA was reverse transcribed using random hexamers. TCRdb passed the immunoSEQ multiplex PCR reads through MiXCR, listing each CDR3 protein once. This table has more than 95,000 distinct CDR3 sequences, 90% to 95% appearing once. Sample: CD8+ T cells from PBMCs. This TCR was recovered from a human donor with Susac syndrome.

CDR3 DNA: TGTGCCAGCAGTTACAGCTCGGCTCTCCATTCACCCCTCCACTTT. The encoded protein is CASSYSSALHSPLHF. The chain recombines TRBV6-7 with TRBJ1-6, with D unresolved. TRBV6-7 counts as an open reading frame of uncertain function. This CDR3 is 15 amino acids long. Trimming cost V 2 bases and J 8 bases, with 13 bases left between them.